In this sample, the clone carrying this T cell receptor beta chain turned up a few times. These data belong to a study of neurological immune-mediated disorders. This CDR3 comprises 16 residues. V lost 6 bases to trimming and J lost 5 bases; unmatched junction nucleotides: 14. Template-switch 5'RACE cDNA synthesis added a 10-nucleotide unique molecular identifier. One entry per CDR3 protein results from TCRdb running MiXCR on the 5' RACE reads. The sample yields 120,000 or so distinct CDR3 sequences, roughly 3.1% seen once. Sequencing was carried out using PBMCs. The TCR comes from a woman aged 25 to 45 with multiple sclerosis. The chain recombines TRBV12-3 or TRBV12-4 with TRBJ2-3; TRBD2 agrees at 7 bases. For the CDR3, the DNA is TGTGCCAGCAGCCCGGGGCCGACGGGAGGTGAAGATACGCAGTATTTT. The encoded protein is CASSPGPTGGEDTQYF.